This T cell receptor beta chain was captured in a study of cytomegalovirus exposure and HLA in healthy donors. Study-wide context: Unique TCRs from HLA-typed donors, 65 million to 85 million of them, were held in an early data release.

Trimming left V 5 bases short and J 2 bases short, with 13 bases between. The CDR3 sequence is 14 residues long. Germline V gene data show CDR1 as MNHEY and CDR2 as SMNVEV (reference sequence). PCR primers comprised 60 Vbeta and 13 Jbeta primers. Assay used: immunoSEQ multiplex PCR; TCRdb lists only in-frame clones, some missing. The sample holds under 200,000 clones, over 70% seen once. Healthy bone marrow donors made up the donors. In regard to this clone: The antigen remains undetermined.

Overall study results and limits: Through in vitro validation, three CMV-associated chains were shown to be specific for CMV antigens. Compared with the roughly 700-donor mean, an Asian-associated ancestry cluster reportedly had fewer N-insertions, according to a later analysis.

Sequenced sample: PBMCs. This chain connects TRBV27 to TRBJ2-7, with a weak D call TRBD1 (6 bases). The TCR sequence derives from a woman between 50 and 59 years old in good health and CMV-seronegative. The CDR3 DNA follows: TGTGCCAGCAGTCCGGACAGTTCCCCCTACGAGCAGTACTTC. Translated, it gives CASSPDSSPYEQYF.